This record concerns one TCR beta chain sequence. The CDR3 runs 13 residues. V lost 3 bases and J 6 bases, leaving 9 bases between the germline ends. Method: immunoSEQ multiplex PCR; TCRdb's copy keeps in-frame clones and lacks some. The sample gives more than 85,000 clones, just over 90% of which show up once; about 2.5% is in the top ten. This sample is drawn from a study of control samples from healthy donors and cancer patients. Sequencing used blood. The origin of this receptor is a woman aged 18-29 years in good health. The chain is built from TRBV12-3 or TRBV12-4 and TRBJ1-5; D might be TRBD1 (5 bases). The CDR3 reads CASSFGGGQPQHF. As DNA, the CDR3 is TGTGCCAGCAGTTTTGGGGGTGGTCAGCCCCAGCATTTT.